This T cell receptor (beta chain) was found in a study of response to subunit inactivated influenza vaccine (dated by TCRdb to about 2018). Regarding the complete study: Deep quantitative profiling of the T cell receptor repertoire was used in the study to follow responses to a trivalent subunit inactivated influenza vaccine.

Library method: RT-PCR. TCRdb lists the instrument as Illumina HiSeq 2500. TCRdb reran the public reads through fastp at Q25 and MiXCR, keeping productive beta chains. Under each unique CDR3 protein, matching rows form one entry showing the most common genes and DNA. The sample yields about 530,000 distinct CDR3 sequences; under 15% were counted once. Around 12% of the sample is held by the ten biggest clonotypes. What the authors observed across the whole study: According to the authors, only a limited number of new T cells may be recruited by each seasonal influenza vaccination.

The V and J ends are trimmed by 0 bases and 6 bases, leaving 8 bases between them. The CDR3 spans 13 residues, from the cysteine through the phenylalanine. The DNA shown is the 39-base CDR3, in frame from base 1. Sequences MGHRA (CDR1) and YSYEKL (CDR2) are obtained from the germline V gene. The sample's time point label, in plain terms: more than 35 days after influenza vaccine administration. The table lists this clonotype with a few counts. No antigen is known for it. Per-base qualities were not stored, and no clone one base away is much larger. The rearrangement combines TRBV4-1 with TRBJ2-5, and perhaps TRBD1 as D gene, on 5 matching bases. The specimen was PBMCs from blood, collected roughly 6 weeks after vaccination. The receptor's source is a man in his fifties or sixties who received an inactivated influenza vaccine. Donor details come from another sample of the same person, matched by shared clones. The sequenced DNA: TGCGCCAGCAGCCAAGAAGGGGCCCAGACCCAGTACTTC. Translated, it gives CASSQEGAQTQYF.